This TCR beta chain was sequenced in a study of neurological immune-mediated disorders. This clonotype was recorded at least ten times. CDR1 is KGHSH, CDR2 LQKENI, per germline. The CDR3 has 14 amino acids. Trimming pared 3 bases from V and 2 bases from J, leaving 5 bases between. It was by 5'RACE with 10-nucleotide random UMIs that the cDNA was made. TCRdb ran MiXCR on the 5' RACE reads and lists one entry per CDR3 protein. The sample has 90,000 to 150,000 distinct CDR3 sequences; about 3.2% are singletons. The genes are TRBV18 and TRBJ2-6; unclear D gene. The TCR originated in a woman in her twenties or thirties with multiple sclerosis. Sequencing was done on a sample of PBMCs. CDR3 sequence (DNA): TGTGCCAGCTCACCGGGGACTGGGGCCAACGTCCTGACTTTC. It translates to CASSPGTGANVLTF.